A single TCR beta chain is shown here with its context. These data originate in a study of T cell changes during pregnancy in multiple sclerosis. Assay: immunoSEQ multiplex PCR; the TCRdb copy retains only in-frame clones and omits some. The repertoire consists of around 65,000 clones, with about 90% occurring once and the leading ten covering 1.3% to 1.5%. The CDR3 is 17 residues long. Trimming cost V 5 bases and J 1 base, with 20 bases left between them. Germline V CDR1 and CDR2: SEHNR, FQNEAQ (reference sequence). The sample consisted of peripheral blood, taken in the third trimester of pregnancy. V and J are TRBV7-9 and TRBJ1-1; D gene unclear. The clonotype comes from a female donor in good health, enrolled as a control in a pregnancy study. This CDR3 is CASSQPGGAVSNTEAFF. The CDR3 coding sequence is TGTGCCAGCAGCCAACCCGGAGGCGCGGTGTCGAACACTGAAGCTTTCTTT.